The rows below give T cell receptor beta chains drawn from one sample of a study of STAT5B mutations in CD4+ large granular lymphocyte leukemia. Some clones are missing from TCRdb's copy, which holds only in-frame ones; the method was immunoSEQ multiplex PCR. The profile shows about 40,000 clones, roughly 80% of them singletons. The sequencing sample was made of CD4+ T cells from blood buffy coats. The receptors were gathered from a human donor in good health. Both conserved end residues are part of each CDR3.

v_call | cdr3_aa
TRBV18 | CASSPPNSRGATEAFF
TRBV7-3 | CASSTGAGEETQYF
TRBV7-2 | CASSLELAGARAQYF
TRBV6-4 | CASSAGTGGFTDTQYF
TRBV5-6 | CASSFRPGQGNQPQHF
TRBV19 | CASSPNINYEQYF
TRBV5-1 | CASSSGVSNEQFF
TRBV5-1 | CASSLQGGDTQYF
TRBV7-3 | CASSLIGGSTDTQYF
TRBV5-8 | CASSLLRGPYEQYF
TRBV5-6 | CASSLPGGFYEQYF
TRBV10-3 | CAISEGLITEAFF
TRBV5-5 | CASSLVAGDTQYF
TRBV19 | CASSILGEAFF
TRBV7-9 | CASERRETQYF
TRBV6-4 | CASSETSWGYGYTF
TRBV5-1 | CASSSGLGIDEQFF
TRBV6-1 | CASSEGWRGTDTQYF
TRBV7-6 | CASSLDTLASGNTIYF
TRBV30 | CAWRGTDPSTDTQYF
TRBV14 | CASSAGTSLQFF
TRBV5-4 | CASSQQFGGVTQPQHF
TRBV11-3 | CASSSRGNEQFF
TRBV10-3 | CAISESGGANEKLFF
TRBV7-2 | CASRAGGVDSYNEQFF
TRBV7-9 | CASSSWDRDGNTIYF
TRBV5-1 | CASSHYTEGLSGANVLTF
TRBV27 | CASSPSFPETQYF
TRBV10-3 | CAISGANTGELFF
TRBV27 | CASRSDRAGGNQPQHF
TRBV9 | CASSPRTSGRADTQYF
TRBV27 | CASSSGLVVGELFF
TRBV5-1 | CASSLVGTSGTGVTFF
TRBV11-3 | CASSLGKGAASGNRETQYF
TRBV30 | CAWSPQLAGANVLTF
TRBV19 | CASTPGTSGGANEQYF
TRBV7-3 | CASSLRGEGTQYF
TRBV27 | CASSLARGGDTQYF
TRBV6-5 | CASSYSRGRGTGELFF
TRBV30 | CAWSLMGARTIYF